Included here is one T cell receptor beta chain sequence, with context. Antigen: not known. This record belongs to a study of stem cell transplantation in POMP-related autoinflammatory disease. For the study at large: Defective thymoproteasomes were hypothesized to impair CD8+ T-cell positive selection. Pre-transplant patients had naive-skewed CD4+ T cells and few CD8+ T cells.

The study, taken as a whole, reports: In PRAID patients, the number of distinct TRB V-J gene pairings was restricted.

The germline V gene has CDR1 KGHSH and CDR2 LQKENI. The CDR3 extends over 18 amino acids. V was shortened by 3 bases and J by 1 base, with 19 bases between the two germline ends. The protocol was immunoSEQ multiplex PCR, while the TCRdb copy is restricted to in-frame clones and leaves out a portion. The data hold 25,000 to 30,000 clones, with 75% to 90% observed a single time. PRAID featured immunodeficiency plus autoinflammation. The sequenced sample was CD4+ T cells from PBMCs, obtained before stem cell transplantation. The TCR sequence derives from a human donor with POMP-related autoinflammation and immune dysregulation (PRAID). This chain uses TRBV18 with TRBJ2-1, with D tentatively TRBD2 (6 bases). The CDR3 reads CASSPDPGGPISYNEQFF. The CDR3 DNA reads TGTGCCAGCTCACCTGACCCTGGAGGGCCGATTTCCTACAATGAGCAGTTCTTC.